This record covers a single TCR beta chain. Its cognate antigen has yet to be identified. It has no much larger one-base neighbor in the sample; base qualities were not kept. Each collaborating institution followed its own protocols to collect whole blood in K2EDTA tubes. Collaborator samples were shipped for TCRbeta analysis as frozen whole blood, isolated PBMCs, or DNA extracted from either sample type. The data were taken from a study of blood T cell repertoires in COVID-19 (dated by TCRdb to 2020 to 2022). Describing the broader study: Samples from collaborators originated in the United States, Italy and Spain and spanned both the acute and convalescent phases of COVID-19. The material from the prospective study consisted of cDNA or gDNA derived from T cells, B-cell-depleted T cells, or PBMCs. The dataset comprised deeply sampled blood TCRbeta repertoires from subjects exposed to, actively infected with, or recovered from COVID-19. The repertoires were made available in a free public database intended to serve as a resource for research on the immune response to SARS-CoV-2. The samples were drawn from two sources: the first 160 participants of the ongoing ImmuneRACE study, and 1,200 or so subjects contributed by 6 global collaborators. The sample metadata nearly always contained a de-identified subject ID, COVID-19 status, age in years and sex. HLA class I and class II types, where available, came from metadata supplied by the sample provider rather than from assay-based typing. Points the paper makes about the study in general: Clinical and demographic metadata were provided uncurated, with the amount varying by source and participant.

Including the terminal cysteine and phenylalanine, the CDR3 comprises 15 residues. The entry retains the CDR3 DNA only, 45 bases that are in frame from base 1. V drops 3 bases and J drops 5 bases, leaving 13 bases in between. From a lookup of the germline V gene (reference sequence), CDR1 and CDR2 are LNHDA and SQIVND. TCRbeta CDR3 regions were amplified from genomic DNA by means of the immunoSEQ Assay, a bias-controlled multiplex PCR. Under the source paper's analysis protocol: Within the assay, amplification of reference gene primers was used to estimate how many nucleated cells each sample contained. To quantify the absolute abundance of each unique TCRbeta CDR3 rearrangement, sequence reads were collapsed and filtered. Productive Simpson clonality was computed per sample as the square root of Simpson's diversity index over productive rearrangements. Not all clones reach the TCRdb copy of this immuneACCESS table, which keeps in-frame sequences only. Checked studies attribute under half of the gap to unresolved V genes and leave the rest unexplained. V, J and clone size derive from that table, while D and trimming were established from the DNA sequence. The sample data list about 250,000 clones, and roughly 85% of these were observed just once. The ten top clones hold under 3.5% of the sample.

Source material: peripheral blood. The chain is assembled from TRBV19 and TRBJ2-2; D gene: possibly TRBD2, on 6 matching bases. The source of this sequence is a woman in her twenties or thirties with active or convalescent COVID-19. The nucleotides read TGTGCCAGTAGTATTTCAGGGAGGAAGACCGGGGAGCTGTTTTTT. The resulting protein is CASSISGRKTGELFF.